The source of this T cell receptor (beta chain) is a study of T cell repertoires in cytomegalovirus infection. Study-level background: Use of recently identified HLA-C-restricted and well-studied HLA-B-restricted CMV epitopes was part of the study. Study findings and constraints: Ex vivo, HLA-C-restricted CMV-specific TCR beta clonotypes prevailed over the rest of the response.

Via MiXCR, TCRdb re-called the reads, giving one row per CDR3 protein. This repertoire shows about 51,000 distinct CDR3 sequences, roughly 20% found once; its top ten account for about 30%. This clonotype has a count of ten or more. Its cognate antigen is unknown. Here the sequenced sample was CD8+ T cells from cultured PBMCs, taken from culture after CMV antigen stimulation. The sequence came from a human donor in good health (CMV status not recorded). Some clones in this sample may be carry-over from other donors' samples.

CDR3: CASSPGTSGNNEQFF. The CDR3 DNA follows: TGTGCCAGCAGCCCCGGGACTAGCGGGAACAATGAGCAGTTCTTC. The chain joins TRBV7-7 to TRBJ2-1; 13 bases are a match to TRBD2. Germline values: CDR1 SSHAT, CDR2 FNYEAQ (reference sequence). J gave up 5 bases and V 5 bases, and 3 bases lay outside the gene matches. This CDR3 is built from 15 residues.